This T cell receptor beta chain was profiled in a study of CD8+ T cells in alopecia areata. Study information: Patients in the treated group were given tofacitinib by mouth, 5 to 10 mg twice a day.

Extracted RNA was reverse transcribed, and the resulting cDNA served as sequencing template. Sequenced by immunoSEQ multiplex PCR; TCRdb stores in-frame clones only, minus some. This sample has around 140,000 clones; 45% to 60% occur once, and the top ten carry around 1%. V trimming: 1 base; J trimming: 6 bases; junction bases outside the gene matches: 14. Germline assignment: CDR1 SGHDT and CDR2 YYEEEE. The CDR3 has 17 amino acids. The table lists this clone with a few counts. The material sequenced was CD4+ T cells sorted from blood, taken at week 0. This TCR was recovered from a human donor with alopecia areata. The chain recombines TRBV5-6 with TRBJ2-3, with 7 positions matching TRBD2. The CDR3 sequence is CASSLYGSSGGLDTQYF. CDR3 nucleotide sequence: TGTGCCAGCAGCTTGTATGGGTCTAGCGGAGGTCTCGATACGCAGTATTTT.